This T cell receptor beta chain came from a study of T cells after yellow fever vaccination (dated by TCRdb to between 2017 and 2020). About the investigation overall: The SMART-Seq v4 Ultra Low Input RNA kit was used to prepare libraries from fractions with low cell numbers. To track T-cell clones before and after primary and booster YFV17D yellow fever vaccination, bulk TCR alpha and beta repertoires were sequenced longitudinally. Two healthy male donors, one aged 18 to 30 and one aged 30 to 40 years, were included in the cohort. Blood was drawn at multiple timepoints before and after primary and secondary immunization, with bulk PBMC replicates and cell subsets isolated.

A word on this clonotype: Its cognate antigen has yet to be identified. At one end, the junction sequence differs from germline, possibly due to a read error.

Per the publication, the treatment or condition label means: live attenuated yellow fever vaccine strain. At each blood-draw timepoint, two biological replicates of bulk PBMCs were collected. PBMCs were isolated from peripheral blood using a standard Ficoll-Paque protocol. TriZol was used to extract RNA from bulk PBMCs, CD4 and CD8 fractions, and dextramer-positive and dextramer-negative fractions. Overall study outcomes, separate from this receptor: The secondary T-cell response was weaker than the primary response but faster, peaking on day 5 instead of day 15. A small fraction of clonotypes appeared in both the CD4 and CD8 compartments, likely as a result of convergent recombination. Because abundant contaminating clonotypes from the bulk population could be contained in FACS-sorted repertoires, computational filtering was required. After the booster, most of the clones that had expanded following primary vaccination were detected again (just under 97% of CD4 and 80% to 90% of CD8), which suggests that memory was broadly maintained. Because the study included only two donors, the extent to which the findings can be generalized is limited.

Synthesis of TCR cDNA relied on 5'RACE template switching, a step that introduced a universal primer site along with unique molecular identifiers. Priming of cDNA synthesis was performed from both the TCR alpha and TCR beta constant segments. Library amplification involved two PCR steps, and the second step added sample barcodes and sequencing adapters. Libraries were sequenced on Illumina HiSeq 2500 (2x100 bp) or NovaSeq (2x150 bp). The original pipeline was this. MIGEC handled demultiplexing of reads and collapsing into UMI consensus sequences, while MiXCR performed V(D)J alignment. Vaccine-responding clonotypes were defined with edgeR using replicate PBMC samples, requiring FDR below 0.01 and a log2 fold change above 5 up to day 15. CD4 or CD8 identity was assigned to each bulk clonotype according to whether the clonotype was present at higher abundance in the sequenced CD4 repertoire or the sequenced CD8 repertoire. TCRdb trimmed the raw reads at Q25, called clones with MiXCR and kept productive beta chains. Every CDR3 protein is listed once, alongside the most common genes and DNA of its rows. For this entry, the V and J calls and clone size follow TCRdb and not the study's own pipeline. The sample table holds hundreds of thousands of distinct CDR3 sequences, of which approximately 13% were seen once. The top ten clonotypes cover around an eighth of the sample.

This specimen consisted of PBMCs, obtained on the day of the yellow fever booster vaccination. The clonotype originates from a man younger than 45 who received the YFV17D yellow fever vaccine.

The sequenced DNA is TGTGCCAGCAGGGAAGACTCCAACACCGGGGAGCTGTTTTTT. It translates as CASREDSNTGELFF. This receptor chain uses TRBV2 and TRBJ2-2, with the D gene too uncertain to name. The germline V gene supplies CDR1 SNHLY and CDR2 FYNNEI. The CDR3 goes from the cysteine to the phenylalanine over 14 residues. Only the CDR3 region is kept as DNA, spanning 42 bases read in frame from base 1.